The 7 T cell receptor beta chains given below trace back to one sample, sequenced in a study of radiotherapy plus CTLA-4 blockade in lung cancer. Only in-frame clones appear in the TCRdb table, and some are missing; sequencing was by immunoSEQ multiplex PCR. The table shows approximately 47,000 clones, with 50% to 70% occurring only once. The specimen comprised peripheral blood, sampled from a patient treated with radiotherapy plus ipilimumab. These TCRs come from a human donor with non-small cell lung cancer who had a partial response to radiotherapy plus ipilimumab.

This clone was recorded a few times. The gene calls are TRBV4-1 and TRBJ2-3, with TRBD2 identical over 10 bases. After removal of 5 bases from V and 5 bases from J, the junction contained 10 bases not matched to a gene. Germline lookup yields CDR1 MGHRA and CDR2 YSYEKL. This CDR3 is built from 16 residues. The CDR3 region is CASSFRAGGAGDTQYF. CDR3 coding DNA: TGCGCCAGCAGCTTTCGAGCGGGGGGGGCAGGAGATACGCAGTATTTT.

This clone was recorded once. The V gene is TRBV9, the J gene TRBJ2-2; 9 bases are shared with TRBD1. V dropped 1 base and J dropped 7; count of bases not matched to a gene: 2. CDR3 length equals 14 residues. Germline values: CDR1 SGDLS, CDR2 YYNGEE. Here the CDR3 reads CASSVLTGGGELFF. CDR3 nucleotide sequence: TGTGCCAGCAGCGTATTGACAGGGGGCGGGGAGCTGTTTTTT.

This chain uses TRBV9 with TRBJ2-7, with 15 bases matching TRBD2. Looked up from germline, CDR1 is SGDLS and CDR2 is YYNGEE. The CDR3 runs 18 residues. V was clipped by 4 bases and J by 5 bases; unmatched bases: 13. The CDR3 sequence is CASSFGLAGGPVFNEQYF. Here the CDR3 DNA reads TGTGCCAGCAGCTTTGGACTAGCGGGAGGGCCAGTATTTAACGAGCAGTACTTC.

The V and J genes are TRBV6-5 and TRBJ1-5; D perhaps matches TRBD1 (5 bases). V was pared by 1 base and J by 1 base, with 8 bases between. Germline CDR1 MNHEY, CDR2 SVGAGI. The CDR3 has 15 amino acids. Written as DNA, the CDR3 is TGTGCCAGCAGTTACTGGGGGAGGAGCAATCAGCCCCAGCATTTT. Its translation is CASSYWGRSNQPQHF.

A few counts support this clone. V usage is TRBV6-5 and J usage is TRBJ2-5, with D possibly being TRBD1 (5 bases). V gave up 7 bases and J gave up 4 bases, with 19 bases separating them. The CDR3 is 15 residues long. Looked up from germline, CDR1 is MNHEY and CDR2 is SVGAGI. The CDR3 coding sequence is TGTGCCAGCACCCCCTCGGGTGGGCAGGGAGAGACCCAGTACTTC. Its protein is CASTPSGGQGETQYF.

The DNA of the CDR3 is TGCGCCAGCAGCTTGTGGGGGGACGGCAATCAGCCCCAGCATTTT. Translating gives CASSLWGDGNQPQHF. J is TRBJ1-5 and V is TRBV5-1, with a tentative D call TRBD1 (5 bases). CDR3 size: 15 residues. V was cut by 1 base and J by 2 bases, with 10 bases left in between. Germline V gives CDR1 SGHRS, CDR2 YFSETQ.

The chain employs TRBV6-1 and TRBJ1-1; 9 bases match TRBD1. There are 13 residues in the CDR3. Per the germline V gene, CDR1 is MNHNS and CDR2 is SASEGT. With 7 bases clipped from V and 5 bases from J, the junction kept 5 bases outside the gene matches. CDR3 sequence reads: CASNRQGETEAFF. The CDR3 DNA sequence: TGTGCCAGCAATCGACAGGGGGAAACTGAAGCTTTCTTT.